The rows below give T cell receptor beta chains drawn from one sample of a study of blood T cells in healthy people across ages. MiXCR was run by TCRdb on the 5' RACE reads, yielding one entry per CDR3 protein. The data show 1.5 million to 2 million distinct CDR3 sequences, 28% seen once. The sample comprised blood. The receptor source for this set is a woman between 25 and 40 years old in good health. Each CDR3 is given with its conserved first and last residue. D genes are given only for firm matches. A clone size is listed for some rows: how often the clone was seen (once, few, many), or a class if it is expanded.

abundance	v_gene	d_gene	j_gene	CDR3aa	CDR3nt
few	TRBV5-6	.	TRBJ1-6	CASSPWGSSYNSPLHF	TGTGCCAGCAGCCCCTGGGGGAGCTCCTATAATTCACCCCTCCACTTT
.	TRBV12-3/TRBV12-4	TRBD2	TRBJ2-1	CASSLRGTSGGANEQFF	TGTGCCAGCAGTTTAAGGGGGACTAGCGGGGGGGCCAATGAGCAGTTCTTC
.	TRBV12-3/TRBV12-4	.	TRBJ2-5	CATSYEGEAQYF	TGTGCGACCTCTTATGAGGGGGAGGCCCAGTACTTC
many	TRBV5-6	.	TRBJ2-7	CASGDPRDGSYEQYF	TGTGCCAGCGGCGATCCCCGGGACGGATCCTACGAGCAGTACTTC
few	TRBV27	TRBD2	TRBJ2-3	CASSFSLAGGLTDTQYF	TGTGCCAGCAGTTTCTCCCTAGCGGGAGGTCTCACAGATACGCAGTATTTT
once	TRBV9	TRBD1	TRBJ1-6	CARSVGPTGYNSPLHF	TGTGCCCGCAGCGTAGGTCCGACAGGGTACAATTCACCCCTCCACTTT
few	TRBV5-1	.	TRBJ1-2	CAGSLGADSYGYTF	TGCGCCGGCAGCTTAGGGGCGGACTCCTATGGCTACACCTTC
many	TRBV4-1	.	TRBJ2-7	CASSQERGAYEQYF	TGCGCCAGCAGCCAAGAACGAGGGGCCTACGAGCAGTACTTC
many	TRBV9	.	TRBJ2-7	CASSVGLSSYEQYF	TGTGCCAGCAGCGTCGGGTTAAGCTCCTACGAGCAGTACTTC
many	TRBV5-1	.	TRBJ2-5	CASRNAGTNKETQYF	TGCGCCAGCAGGAATGCCGGGACAAATAAAGAGACCCAGTACTTC
.	TRBV18	.	TRBJ2-2	CASSPPTSGELFF	TGTGCCAGCTCACCACCGACTTCCGGGGAGCTGTTTTTT
few	TRBV13	TRBD2	TRBJ2-5	CASSPPLERGATWETQYF	TGTGCCAGCAGCCCCCCCTTAGAGCGGGGGGCTACCTGGGAGACCCAGTACTTC
.	TRBV5-1	.	TRBJ2-3	CASSLVLGASTDTQYF	TGCGCCAGCAGCTTGGTGCTGGGGGCAAGCACAGATACGCAGTATTTT
few	TRBV7-9	.	TRBJ2-5	CASNPSRPAREQYF	TGTGCCAGCAACCCGAGCCGACCCGCAAGGGAGCAGTACTTC
.	TRBV27	.	TRBJ2-2	CASSLSSPGELFF	TGTGCCAGCAGTTTAAGTAGTCCCGGGGAGCTGTTTTTT
.	TRBV7-2	.	TRBJ1-5	CASSLTGIGYQPQHF	TGCGCCAGCAGCTTGACCGGGATAGGTTATCAGCCCCAGCATTTT
.	TRBV13	.	TRBJ2-1	CASSLGTGFTQFF	TGTGCCAGCAGCTTAGGGACGGGATTTACGCAGTTCTTC
.	TRBV20-1	TRBD2	TRBJ2-1	CSARDRTSVNNEQFF	TGCAGTGCTAGAGATCGGACTAGCGTTAACAATGAGCAGTTCTTC
few	TRBV2	.	TRBJ1-3	CASNRAAGNTIYF	TGTGCCAGCAACCGCGCGGCTGGAAACACCATATATTTT
.	TRBV29-1	.	TRBJ2-3	CSGHTDTQYF	TGCAGCGGCCACACAGACACGCAGTATTTT
.	TRBV12-3/TRBV12-4	TRBD1	TRBJ2-5	CASSWDRAETQYF	TGTGCCAGCTCTTGGGACAGGGCAGAGACCCAGTACTTC
.	TRBV29-1	.	TRBJ1-2	CSAVRGGANYGYTF	TGCAGCGCTGTCCGGGGGGGAGCTAACTATGGCTACACCTTC
.	TRBV27	.	TRBJ1-6	CASSPRVSPLHF	TGTGCCAGCAGTCCGAGGGTTTCACCCCTCCACTTT
few	TRBV7-2	.	TRBJ2-7	CASSFHLRGGEQYF	TGTGCCAGCAGCTTCCATTTACGGGGCGGCGAGCAGTACTTC
few	TRBV18	.	TRBJ2-3	CASSPPGNEANTQYF	TGTGCCAGCTCACCACCGGGAAATGAGGCCAATACGCAGTATTTT
few	TRBV12-3/TRBV12-4	TRBD1	TRBJ1-2	CASSTLTGANYGYTF	TGTGCCAGCAGTACCCTAACAGGGGCGAACTATGGCTACACCTTC
.	TRBV7-2	.	TRBJ2-1	CASSLEGRVEQFF	TGTGCCAGCAGCCTCGAAGGACGCGTTGAGCAGTTCTTC
few	TRBV6-6	TRBD2	TRBJ2-7	CASSRERTSGPYEQYF	TGTGCCAGCAGCCGCGAGAGGACTAGCGGCCCCTACGAGCAGTACTTC
.	TRBV12-5	.	TRBJ1-1	CASAPYGGNTEAFF	TGTGCTAGTGCCCCTTACGGAGGCAACACTGAAGCTTTCTTT
.	TRBV27	.	TRBJ2-7	CGRTPTYEQYF	TGTGGAAGGACACCCACCTACGAGCAGTACTTC
few	TRBV29-1	TRBD2	TRBJ2-3	CSVGGGGTDTQYF	TGCAGCGTTGGGGGGGGGGGCACAGATACGCAGTATTTT
many	TRBV20-1	.	TRBJ2-1	CSARAPARGYNEQFF	TGCAGTGCTAGGGCTCCGGCTCGGGGCTACAATGAGCAGTTCTTC
.	TRBV29-1	TRBD2	TRBJ2-1	CSVGTSGGRSYEQFF	TGCAGCGTTGGGACTAGCGGGGGGAGGTCATATGAGCAGTTCTTC
.	TRBV2	.	TRBJ1-1	CASSGEAGRAFF	TGTGCCAGCAGCGGCGAGGCGGGGCGAGCTTTCTTT
few	TRBV3-1	.	TRBJ1-1	CASSHTANTEAFF	TGTGCCAGCAGCCATACAGCGAACACTGAAGCTTTCTTT
many	TRBV5-1	.	TRBJ1-1	CASSLGPGLNTEAFF	TGCGCCAGCAGCTTGGGTCCAGGGCTGAACACTGAAGCTTTCTTT
few	TRBV2	.	TRBJ1-5	CASSEQGFQPQHF	TGTGCCAGCAGTGAACAGGGGTTTCAGCCCCAGCATTTT
many	TRBV29-1	.	TRBJ2-1	CSVGLAGPYNEQFF	TGCAGCGTTGGGTTGGCCGGGCCCTACAATGAGCAGTTCTTC
.	TRBV20-1	.	TRBJ1-4	CSADRTDTNEKLFF	TGCAGTGCTGATAGGACGGATACTAATGAAAAACTGTTTTTT
.	TRBV25-1	.	TRBJ1-5	CASSESLAQPQHF	TGTGCCAGCAGTGAATCCCTGGCCCAGCCCCAGCATTTT
many	TRBV29-1	.	TRBJ2-7	CSVAPRGHTESYEQYF	TGCAGCGTTGCCCCGCGGGGGCACACAGAATCCTACGAGCAGTACTTC
.	TRBV19	.	TRBJ2-1	CASSIPSRTGEQFF	TGTGCCAGTAGTATCCCATCTAGGACCGGTGAGCAGTTCTTC
.	TRBV6-5	.	TRBJ1-1	CASSGSTADTEAFF	TGTGCCAGCAGTGGTAGTACCGCAGACACTGAAGCTTTCTTT
many	TRBV5-1	TRBD2	TRBJ2-1	CASSLGRGMTYNEQFF	TGCGCCAGCAGCTTGGGGCGGGGGATGACCTACAATGAGCAGTTCTTC